The T cell receptor (beta chain) under discussion was sequenced for a study of T cells in Graves' hyperthyroidism and ophthalmopathy. The V segment lost 6 bases and the J segment 0 bases; nucleotides outside the gene matches: 6. This CDR3 has 16 residues. Germline V gene data show CDR1 as ENHRY and CDR2 as SYGVKD. Amplification targeted TCR beta CDR3 regions from RNA transcripts. When the TCR CDR3 underwent first-round RT-PCR, the HTBI primer set was used. TCRdb re-analysed the multiplex PCR reads in MiXCR, keeping a single row per CDR3 protein. The sample comprises about 580,000 distinct CDR3 sequences, roughly 46% of which are singletons, and about 8.3% rests with the top ten. Whole-study findings and limits: It was a median roughly six months before onset that the model predicted ophthalmopathy.

About this clonotype: Its antigen remains unidentified.

The study left out patients who had uncontrolled infection, other autoimmune disease, pregnancy or lactation. The rearrangement links TRBV10-3 to TRBJ1-5, with 9 positions matching TRBD1. The sample consisted of peripheral blood or thyroid tissue (not recorded which). This TCR derives from a woman between 18 and 29 years old with Graves' hyperthyroidism. The CDR3 region has the DNA TGTGCCATCAGGACCGGGACAGGGCGTAGCAATCAGCCCCAGCATTTT. It specifies CAIRTGTGRSNQPQHF.